This T cell receptor beta chain was sequenced in a study of cytomegalovirus exposure and HLA in healthy donors. Study-wide background: The Caucasian-associated ancestry cluster held roughly 80% of more than 350 genotyped donors.

Study observations and caveats: Among TCR beta chains, those listed as cytomegalovirus-associated numbered over 150.

Amplification used 60 Vbeta primers and 13 Jbeta primers. Sequenced by immunoSEQ multiplex PCR; TCRdb stores in-frame clones only, minus some. This table holds fewer than 35,000 clones. As concerns this clone: As yet, its antigen is unknown.

What was sequenced was PBMCs. The receptor was isolated from a female donor in good health and CMV-seronegative.

CDR3 region: CASSPPAGAPHYGYTF. For the CDR3, the DNA is TGTGCCAGCAGCCCTCCGGCAGGGGCGCCCCATTATGGCTACACCTTC. V usage is TRBV7-9 and J usage is TRBJ1-2; D is perhaps TRBD1 (6 bases). The V end was cut by 5 bases, the J end by 5 bases, with 21 bases between. CDR1 is SEHNR, CDR2 FQNEAQ, per germline (reference sequence). CDR3 length: 16 amino acids.